This T cell receptor (beta chain) was retrieved from a study of radiotherapy plus CTLA-4 blockade in lung cancer. Using immunoSEQ multiplex PCR, the repertoire was profiled, and TCRdb retains in-frame clones only, with some absent. The table has 53,000 or so clones, approximately 86% seen once. Overall study findings and caveats: Clones of tumor-derived TCRs expanded in blood after radiotherapy plus ipilimumab.

CDR3 length: 16 amino acids. V lost 0 bases, J lost 0 bases, and 9 bases lay in between. CDR1 and CDR2 from the germline V gene are MNHNY and SVGAGI (reference sequence). A single count supports this clone. What it binds is unknown. The genes are TRBV6-6 and TRBJ1-5; the D is unclear. The material was peripheral blood, obtained from a patient treated with radiotherapy plus ipilimumab. This clonotype originated in a human donor with non-small cell lung cancer that progressed on radiotherapy plus ipilimumab. Some clones in this sample may be carry-over from other donors' samples. The CDR3 spells CASSYSSAGSNQPQHF. The CDR3 DNA reads as TGTGCCAGCAGTTACTCGAGTGCCGGTAGCAATCAGCCCCAGCATTTT.